Below are 16 T cell receptor beta chains sequenced from a single sample in a study of T-cell memory formation after mild COVID-19. MiXCR was run by TCRdb on the 5' RACE reads, yielding one entry per CDR3 protein. The data contain roughly 240,000 distinct CDR3 sequences, over 15% of them seen just once; the ten biggest clones take up less than 2.5%. Material for sequencing was PBMCs or a T cell subset sorted from them (not recorded which). Receptors were obtained from an adult woman who had mild COVID-19 (a few samples of this study predate the infection). Cell type and time point are not known.

The rearrangement links TRBV20-1 to TRBJ1-6, with 10 bases lining up with TRBD1. Per the germline V gene, CDR1 is DFQATT and CDR2 is SNEGSKA (reference sequence). The CDR3 has 14 residues. The CDR3 nucleotides are TGCGCGAGACAGGGGGCGGGTTATAATTCACCCCTCCACTTT. Translating gives CARQGAGYNSPLHF.

A few counts support this clonotype. V gene TRBV20-1 combines with J gene TRBJ2-1, with a possible D match to TRBD2 (6 bases). Looked up from germline, CDR1 is DFQATT and CDR2 is SNEGSKA (reference sequence). Trimming removed 3 bases from V and 8 bases from J, with 14 bases in between. CDR3 length: 13 residues. CDR3 nucleotides: TGCAGTGCTAGGGAGGGAAGCTTCGATGAGCAGTTCTTC. This sequence encodes CSAREGSFDEQFF.

The gene calls are TRBV2 and TRBJ2-3; 11 nucleotides align to TRBD2. Germline CDR1 SNHLY, CDR2 FYNNEI. J lost 1 base, V lost 6 bases, and 3 bases had no gene match. The CDR3 covers 15 residues. The CDR3 coding sequence is TGTGCCAGCAGCCTAGCGGGGGGCGGCACAGATACGCAGTATTTT. Translated, it gives CASSLAGGGTDTQYF.

This chain connects TRBV5-1 to TRBJ2-5; 11 nucleotides line up with TRBD2. Trimming took 0 bases from V and 7 from J; bases not matched to a gene: 8. CDR3 size: 16 residues. Germline V lookup: CDR1 SGHRS, CDR2 YFSETQ. CDR3 nucleotide sequence: TGCGCCAGCAGCTTGGACCCCGGGACTAGCGGTGGGACCCAGTACTTC. This gives the protein CASSLDPGTSGGTQYF.

This rearrangement joins TRBV9 to TRBJ2-3, with TRBD2 as a possible D gene (5 bases). This CDR3 spans 16 amino acids. CDR1 and CDR2 (germline): SGDLS, YYNGEE. Between the trimmed V and J ends, which lost 0 bases and 3 bases, there was a span of 14 bases. The CDR3 bases are TGTGCCAGCAGCGTAGTCGTCGGACTGAGAACAGATACGCAGTATTTT. It encodes CASSVVVGLRTDTQYF.

The CDR3 loop is CASSRLAGRDSTQPQHF. CDR3 in DNA: TGTGCCAGCAGTCGCCTCGCGGGACGCGACTCCACTCAGCCCCAGCATTTT. V and J are TRBV6-5 and TRBJ1-5; D is possibly TRBD1 (5 bases). V was clipped by 5 bases and J by 6 bases, with 23 bases between them. The CDR3 extends over 17 amino acids. Germline CDR1 is MNHEY and CDR2 is SVGAGI.

Many counts were recorded for this clonotype. The chain couples TRBV7-2 to TRBJ2-1; no clear D. The V end was cut by 5 bases, the J end by 3 bases, with 17 bases between. This CDR3 comprises 16 residues. Germline V gene data show CDR1 as SGHTA and CDR2 as FQGNSA. Here the CDR3 reads CASSPALSLLYNEQFF. CDR3 in DNA: TGTGCCAGCAGCCCAGCTTTGAGCCTACTCTACAATGAGCAGTTCTTC. The complete variable domain, with remaining parts taken from reference TRBV7-2 and TRBJ2-1, reads GAGVSQSPSNKVTEKGKDVELRCDPISGHTALYWYRQSLGQGLEFLIYFQGNSAPDKSGLPSDRFSAERTGGSVSTLTIQRTQQEDSAVYLCASSPALSLLYNEQFFGPGTRLTVL.

Only a few counts were recorded for this clonotype. The rearrangement links TRBV29-1 to TRBJ2-5, with D hard to call. The V and J ends lost 1 base and 6 bases respectively, with 12 bases between them. The germline V gene has CDR1 SQVTM and CDR2 ANQGSEA. The CDR3 contains 13 residues. This CDR3 reads CSVEAPLTKTQYF. For the CDR3, the DNA is TGCAGCGTTGAAGCCCCCCTAACAAAGACCCAGTACTTC.

V usage is TRBV5-1 and J usage is TRBJ2-1, with D perhaps matching TRBD1 or TRBD2 (6 bases each). Germline-derived CDR1 and CDR2 are SGHRS and YFSETQ. Trimming took 4 bases from V and 7 from J, leaving 21 bases between them. The CDR3 is made up of 16 amino acids. In DNA form, the CDR3 reads TGCGCCAGCAGCAGGGGGGATCGGGCATCGCGTAATGAGCAGTTCTTC. Amino acids: CASSRGDRASRNEQFF.

V usage is TRBV10-3 and J usage is TRBJ2-7; 14 nucleotides agree with TRBD2. Germline lookup yields CDR1 ENHRY and CDR2 SYGVKD. Trimming at V came to 3 bases and at J to 3 bases, leaving 10 bases not matched to a gene. CDR3 length: 18 residues. CDR3 residues: CAISDGTSGSLPLYEQYF. Here the CDR3 DNA reads TGTGCCATCAGTGACGGGACTAGCGGGAGCCTTCCCCTCTACGAGCAGTACTTC.

This clonotype appeared a few times. The chain combines TRBV15 with TRBJ2-1, with TRBD2 identical over 15 bases. The CDR3 totals 17 residues. Looked up from germline, CDR1 is LNHNV and CDR2 is YYDKDF (reference sequence). V was clipped by 0 bases and J by 9 bases; unmatched bases: 6. The CDR3 reads CATSRDLGLAGGGEQFF. CDR3 sequence (DNA): TGTGCCACCAGCAGAGACCTCGGACTAGCGGGAGGGGGTGAGCAGTTCTTC.

The rearrangement uses TRBV20-1 and TRBJ1-1, with D possibly being TRBD1 (6 bases). V lost 5 bases, J lost 6 bases, and 16 bases lay in between. The germline gives CDR1 DFQATT, CDR2 SNEGSKA (reference sequence). The CDR3 is 13 residues long. CDR3 amino acids: CSAGGRRSAEAFF. CDR3 DNA: TGCAGTGCTGGGGGCCGGAGGTCCGCTGAAGCTTTCTTT.

This rearrangement joins TRBV11-3 to TRBJ2-3; D is perhaps TRBD1 or TRBD2 (6 bases each). The CDR3 length is 15 residues. CDR1 is SGHNT, CDR2 YENEEA, per germline. V lost 3 bases and J 2 bases, leaving 12 bases between the germline ends. CDR3 DNA sequence: TGTGCCAGCAGCTTCATGGGGGGACACACAGATACGCAGTATTTT. It specifies CASSFMGGHTDTQYF.

A few counts support this clonotype. This sequence joins TRBV6-2 or TRBV6-3 and TRBJ1-1; D gene ambiguous. V shed 2 bases and J shed 8 bases, with 9 bases lying between them. The germline gives CDR1 MNHEY, CDR2 SVGEGT. This CDR3 spans 12 amino acids. The CDR3: CASSYIGSEAFF. CDR3 DNA sequence: TGTGCCAGCAGTTACATCGGTTCCGAAGCTTTCTTT.

The chain recombines TRBV28 with TRBJ1-5; 9 bases align to TRBD1. J was trimmed by 7 bases and V by 7 bases; bases with no gene match: 11. CDR3 size: 15 residues. From germline, CDR1 is MDHEN and CDR2 SYDVKM. DNA of the CDR3: TGTGCCAGCACGCGAAGGGACAGGGTGAAACAGCCCCAGCATTTT. As protein: CASTRRDRVKQPQHF.

V usage is TRBV27 and J usage is TRBJ2-7, with 7 bases fitting TRBD1. The CDR3 extends over 13 amino acids. Germline-derived CDR1 and CDR2 are MNHEY and SMNVEV (reference sequence). DNA for the CDR3: TGTGCAAGCTCCAGGGCAGGGGGCTACGAGCAGTACTTC. Translated, it gives CASSRAGGYEQYF.